What follows are 28 T cell receptor beta chains derived from one specimen sequenced in a study of naive and memory T cell subsets. Two oligonucleotides, mixed equimolar, formed the beta constant-region primer covering TRBC1 and TRBC2. TCRdb reprocessed the UMI-ligation and nested PCR reads with MiXCR, giving one entry per CDR3 protein. Of tens of thousands of distinct CDR3 sequences listed, roughly a tenth were seen once; the top ten hold about 15%. Specimen: effector memory CD4+ T cells from blood. Subset in this sample: effector memory, CD45RA- CD27-. The receptors were gathered from a human donor in good health.

This clonotype came up a few times. The rearrangement uses TRBV20-1 and TRBJ2-7; 7 bases match TRBD1. Trimming at V came to 2 bases and at J to 3 bases, leaving 10 bases not matched to a gene. This CDR3 region has 15 residues. Looked up from germline, CDR1 is DFQATT and CDR2 is SNEGSKA (reference sequence). DNA for the CDR3: TGCAGTGCTAGACTACAGGGGCAGCCTTACTACGAGCAGTACTTC. This translates into CSARLQGQPYYEQYF.

The sample holds many counts of this clonotype. This chain joins TRBV27 and TRBJ2-6; D gene unclear. Germline values: CDR1 MNHEY, CDR2 SMNVEV (reference sequence). The germline V and J ends were trimmed by 0 bases and 4 bases, with 7 bases remaining between them. The CDR3 consists of 15 residues. CDR3 DNA: TGTGCCAGCAGTTTATCAGTAGCAGGGGCCAACGTCCTGACTTTC. This gives the protein CASSLSVAGANVLTF.

The V call is TRBV6-2 or TRBV6-3, the J call TRBJ2-1, with TRBD2 matching over 12 bases. Germline values: CDR1 MNHEY, CDR2 SVGEGT. The CDR3 contains 13 residues. Trimming at V came to 6 bases and at J to 9 bases, leaving 3 bases not matched to a gene. CDR3 amino acids: CASRKTSGGEQFF. CDR3 bases: TGTGCCAGCAGAAAGACTAGCGGGGGTGAGCAGTTCTTC.

Many counts were recorded for this clonotype. This chain connects TRBV5-1 to TRBJ2-1; 7 nucleotides align to TRBD2. J was trimmed by 9 bases and V by 4 bases; bases with no gene match: 4. This CDR3 region has 12 residues. CDR1 is SGHRS, CDR2 YFSETQ, per germline. CDR3 protein: CASSPTGGEQFF. The CDR3 DNA sequence: TGCGCCAGCAGCCCGACGGGGGGTGAGCAGTTCTTC.

This chain connects TRBV4-2 to TRBJ1-2; a weak D match, TRBD1 (6 bases). Trimming shortened V by 9 bases and J by 0 bases, and 20 bases separated the two germline ends. CDR1 LGHNA and CDR2 YNFKEQ come from the germline V gene. This CDR3 spans 16 amino acids. CDR3 DNA sequence: TGTGCCAGTTGCCCCCTCGGGGGGGCAGCTAACTATGGCTACACCTTC. Its translation is CASCPLGGAANYGYTF.

This clonotype was detected only a few times. The chain has TRBV11-2 and TRBJ2-1; TRBD2 aligns across 8 bases. Germline V gene sequence: CDR1 SGHAT, CDR2 FQNNGV. The CDR3 spans 17 residues. The junction had 17 bases not matched to a gene; V was cut back by 4 bases and J by 9 bases. In nucleotides, the CDR3 is TGTGCCAGCAGCTACCGGGGGACTAGTTTTTTGTTCGGTGAGCAGTTCTTC. Protein: CASSYRGTSFLFGEQFF.

This clonotype was observed a handful of times. The CDR3 nucleotides are TGTGCCAGCAGCCTACTAGCGGGGGGGCCGGAGATACGGGAGTATTTT. This translates into CASSLLAGGPEIREYF. The chain employs TRBV11-2 and TRBJ2-3; 13 bases map to TRBD2. CDR1 is SGHAT, CDR2 FQNNGV, per germline. V lost 5 bases, J lost 13 bases, and 15 bases stayed unmatched. There are 16 residues in the CDR3. Combining the CDR3 with reference TRBV11-2 and TRBJ2-3 gives the whole variable domain EAGVAQSPRYKIIEKRQSVAFWCNPISGHATLYWYQQILGQGPKLLIQFQNNGVVDDSQLPKDRFSAERLKGVDSTLKIQPAKLEDSAVYLCASSLLAGGPEIREYFGPGTRLTVL.

This clonotype was detected only a few times. CDR3 residues: CASSELPGNQETQYF. The CDR3 DNA follows: TGTGCCAGCAGCGAACTTCCAGGGAACCAAGAGACCCAGTACTTC. The chain links TRBV7-3 to TRBJ2-5; maybe TRBD1 (5 bases). The germline V and J ends were trimmed by 5 bases and 0 bases, with 13 bases remaining between them. CDR3 length: 15 amino acids. Germline V lookup: CDR1 SGHTA, CDR2 FQGTGA.

This clonotype has only a few counts. The chain combines TRBV12-3 or TRBV12-4 with TRBJ1-5; D gene uncertain. V was pared by 6 bases and J by 4 bases, with 10 bases between. CDR3 size: 13 residues. The CDR3 protein is CASRHGRNQPQHF. CDR3 coding DNA: TGTGCCAGCAGGCATGGAAGGAATCAGCCCCAGCATTTT.

This clonotype was counted a few times. V gene TRBV5-5 combines with J gene TRBJ1-4; the match to TRBD1 covers 7 bases. The germline V gene has CDR1 SGHKS and CDR2 YYEKEE (reference sequence). With V trimmed by 3 bases and J by 1 base, 6 bases remained unmatched. The CDR3 is 16 residues long. This CDR3 is CASSSFDRVTNEKLFF. The CDR3, as DNA: TGTGCCAGCAGCTCGTTTGACAGGGTAACTAATGAAAAACTGTTTTTT. Variable domain in full (rest from reference TRBV5-5 and TRBJ1-4): DAGVTQSPTHLIKTRGQQVTLRCSPISGHKSVSWYQQVLGQGPQFIFQYYEKEERGRGNFPDRFSARQFPNYSSELNVNALLLGDSALYLCASSSFDRVTNEKLFFGSGTQLSVL.

This clonotype rates as medium-sized. V gene TRBV12-3 or TRBV12-4 combines with J gene TRBJ2-1; D is perhaps TRBD2 (6 bases). Deletions cut 0 bases from V and 9 bases from J, with 12 bases between. The CDR3 runs 14 residues. The DNA for the CDR3 is TGTGCCAGCAGTTTAGCCGGCGGGACGGTTGAGCAGTTCTTC. It codes for CASSLAGGTVEQFF.

The chain combines TRBV15 with TRBJ1-1; D may be TRBD1 (5 bases). This CDR3 is 13 amino acids long. V lost 2 bases, J lost 5 bases, and 9 bases lay in between. Germline V gives CDR1 LNHNV, CDR2 YYDKDF (reference sequence). This CDR3 reads CATSRIQVTEAFF. CDR3 bases: TGTGCCACCAGCAGAATACAGGTTACTGAAGCTTTCTTT.

This clonotype was recorded at least ten times. The J gene is TRBJ2-5, the V gene TRBV20-1; possible D gene TRBD1, 5 bases. The ends were cut back, 1 base at V and 5 bases at J, with 20 bases in the middle. The CDR3 spans 16 residues. The germline V gene encodes CDR1 DFQATT and CDR2 SNEGSKA (reference sequence). CDR3 DNA sequence: TGCAGTGCTAGAGGGGTAGGACACCTCGGTCGGGAGACCCAGTACTTC. Encoded protein: CSARGVGHLGRETQYF.

This chain joins TRBV18 and TRBJ2-7; 9 bases fit TRBD1. V trimming: 6 bases; J trimming: 0 bases; junction bases outside the gene matches: 6. The CDR3 runs 15 residues. Looked up from germline, CDR1 is KGHSH and CDR2 is LQKENI. DNA for the CDR3: TGTGCCAGCTCGCCCGGGACAGGGAGCTCCTACGAGCAGTACTTC. This sequence encodes CASSPGTGSSYEQYF.

This clonotype was recorded a few times. V and J are TRBV7-2 and TRBJ1-3, with D uncertain. V was clipped by 5 bases and J by 1 base, with 6 bases between them. This CDR3 region has 13 residues. The germline CDR1 and CDR2 sequences are SGHTA and FQGNSA. CDR3 amino acids: CASSIQSGNTIYF. The CDR3, as DNA: TGTGCCAGCAGCATACAATCTGGAAACACCATATATTTT. The variable domain in full, completed from reference TRBV7-2 and TRBJ1-3, reads GAGVSQSPSNKVTEKGKDVELRCDPISGHTALYWYRQSLGQGLEFLIYFQGNSAPDKSGLPSDRFSAERTGGSVSTLTIQRTQQEDSAVYLCASSIQSGNTIYFGEGSWLTVV.

This clonotype was detected ten times or more. The CDR3 region is CASSSPPGQSYGYTF. The CDR3 bases are TGTGCCAGCAGCTCCCCACCGGGGCAATCCTATGGCTACACCTTC. V usage is TRBV7-9 and J usage is TRBJ1-2; possible D gene TRBD1, 5 bases. CDR1 is SEHNR and CDR2 is FQNEAQ in the germline V gene (reference sequence). The V end was cut by 4 bases, the J end by 4 bases, with 16 bases between. The CDR3 is made up of 15 amino acids.

This clonotype was observed a few times. The chain employs TRBV6-5 and TRBJ2-3; D gene unclear. CDR3 length: 14 residues. The ends were cut back, 5 bases at V and 0 bases at J, with 9 bases in the middle. The V gene's germline CDR1 is MNHEY and CDR2 SVGAGI. The CDR3 is CASSLPDSTDTQYF. CDR3 nucleotide sequence: TGTGCCAGCAGTCTCCCCGACAGCACAGATACGCAGTATTTT.

This clonotype showed up just a few times. The V gene is TRBV12-3 or TRBV12-4, the J gene TRBJ1-1; 8 bases match TRBD1. The CDR3 consists of 14 residues. The junction had 12 bases not matched to a gene; V was cut back by 5 bases and J by 10 bases. This CDR3 reads CASSTQPKQGGAFF. CDR3 sequence (DNA): TGTGCCAGCAGTACCCAGCCGAAACAGGGGGGAGCTTTCTTT.

The V and J genes are TRBV7-9 and TRBJ1-5; maybe TRBD1 (5 bases). Germline CDR1 reads SEHNR; CDR2 reads FQNEAQ (reference sequence). V lost 4 bases and J 4 bases, leaving 5 bases between the germline ends. CDR3 length: 12 residues. CDR3 in amino acids: CASSSGNQPQHF. In DNA form, the CDR3 reads TGTGCCAGCAGCTCAGGGAATCAGCCCCAGCATTTT. The variable domain in full, completed from reference TRBV7-9 and TRBJ1-5, reads DTGVSQNPRHKITKRGQNVTFRCDPISEHNRLYWYRQTLGQGPEFLTYFQNEAQLEKSRLLSDRFSAERPKGSFSTLEIQRTEQGDSAMYLCASSSGNQPQHFGDGTRLSIL.

The V call is TRBV10-2, the J call TRBJ2-3, with 10 positions matching TRBD2. This CDR3 comprises 16 residues. With 4 bases clipped from V and 0 bases from J, the junction kept 4 bases outside the gene matches. CDR1 and CDR2 (germline): WSHSY, SAAADI. CDR3 residues: CASSGTSGFSTDTQYF. The CDR3 DNA reads TGCGCCAGCAGTGGGACTAGCGGATTTAGCACAGATACGCAGTATTTT.

This clonotype was detected many times. The CDR3 region is CAWSVTSNIQYF. DNA of the CDR3: TGTGCCTGGAGTGTAACCTCAAACATTCAGTACTTC. The chain uses TRBV30 and TRBJ2-4; D not certain. Germline CDR1 GTSNPN, CDR2 SVGIG (reference sequence). This CDR3 contains 12 residues. Trimming pared 0 bases from V and 6 bases from J, leaving 6 bases between.

This clonotype showed up many times. The chain combines TRBV18 with TRBJ2-3, with TRBD1 matching 7 bases. Losses at the gene ends were 8 bases for V and 1 base for J; bases not matched to a gene: 9. Germline V CDR1 and CDR2: KGHSH, LQKENI. CDR3 size: 15 residues. The CDR3 DNA follows: TGTGCCAGCCACGACAGGGCAGGCGGCACAGATACGCAGTATTTT. It encodes CASHDRAGGTDTQYF. Filled out from reference TRBV18 and TRBJ2-3, the complete variable domain reads NAGVMQNPRHLVRRRGQEARLRCSPMKGHSHVYWYRQLPEEGLKFMVYLQKENIIDESGMPKERFSAEFPKEGPSILRIQQVVRGDSAAYFCASHDRAGGTDTQYFGPGTRLTVL.

The rearrangement joins TRBV12-5 to TRBJ2-1; perhaps D is TRBD1 or TRBD2 (6 bases each). CDR3 size: 15 residues. Trimming left V 9 bases short and J 1 base short, with 16 bases between. In germline, CDR1 is LGHNT, CDR2 FRNRAP. Here the CDR3 reads CASDQGGSSYNEQFF. DNA for the CDR3: TGTGCTAGCGACCAAGGGGGGAGTTCCTACAATGAGCAGTTCTTC.

This clonotype was counted only a few times. The V gene is TRBV5-1, the J gene TRBJ1-5, with 8 bases aligning to TRBD1. The trim removed 8 bases at V and 6 bases at J, leaving 10 bases unmatched. This CDR3 comprises 14 residues. From germline, CDR1 is SGHRS and CDR2 YFSETQ. The CDR3 nucleotides read TGCGCCAGGACCGGACAGGGAATAAGTCAGCCCCAGCATTTT. Protein product: CARTGQGISQPQHF.

This clonotype was counted at least ten times. CDR3 sequence (DNA): TGTGCCAGCAGCCCATCCGGGACAGGGTCCGGGGCCAACGTCCTGACTTTC. Amino acids: CASSPSGTGSGANVLTF. This chain links TRBV11-3 with TRBJ2-6; 9 nucleotides match TRBD1. CDR3 length: 17 amino acids. Germline V gene sequence: CDR1 SGHNT, CDR2 YENEEA. Unmatched junction bases numbered 9, after V lost 5 bases and J lost 4 bases.

The CDR3 sequence: CASSSVSSPYNEQFF. The DNA for the CDR3 is TGTGCCAGCAGTTCTGTATCCTCCCCCTACAATGAGCAGTTCTTC. This chain links TRBV12-3 or TRBV12-4 with TRBJ2-1; D unclear. The CDR3 is 15 amino acids. V gave up 4 bases and J gave up 2 bases, with 12 bases separating them.

This clonotype was seen a few times. This chain links TRBV11-3 with TRBJ2-1, with TRBD2 matching 13 bases. Losses at the gene ends were 7 bases for V and 9 bases for J; bases not matched to a gene: 9. Per the germline V gene, CDR1 is SGHNT and CDR2 is YENEEA. The CDR3 is made up of 15 amino acids. The CDR3 DNA reads as TGTGCCAGCACCGGACTAGCGGGAGAGACGGGTGAGCAGTTCTTC. Its protein is CASTGLAGETGEQFF.

In DNA, the CDR3 is TGCGCCAGCAGCGGTAGGGGAGACAATGAGCAGTTCTTC. Translated: CASSGRGDNEQFF. The V gene is TRBV5-1, the J gene TRBJ2-1; D tentatively reads TRBD1 or TRBD2 (5 bases each). V lost 4 bases, J lost 5 bases, and 10 bases lay in between. The CDR3 sequence is 13 residues long. Germline assignment: CDR1 SGHRS and CDR2 YFSETQ.